Shown below are 17 T cell receptor beta chains from a single sample sequenced in a study of blood T cell repertoires in COVID-19. Profiled with immunoSEQ multiplex PCR; TCRdb holds only in-frame clones, not every one. The profile shows almost 100,000 clones, roughly 86% of them singletons. Material: peripheral blood. These receptors came from a man aged 50-60 years with acute or convalescent COVID-19.

This sequence joins TRBV14 and TRBJ1-1, with TRBD1 matching 10 bases. Per the germline V gene, CDR1 is SGHDN and CDR2 is FVKESK. V lost 4 bases and J lost 1; bases outside the gene matches: 3. There are 15 residues in the CDR3. The CDR3 nucleotides are TGTGCCAGCAGCCCTAGGACAGGGGGGAACACTGAAGCTTTCTTT. It encodes CASSPRTGGNTEAFF. Using reference TRBV14 and TRBJ1-1 for the parts outside the CDR3, the full variable domain is EAGVTQFPSHSVIEKGQTVTLRCDPISGHDNLYWYRRVMGKEIKFLLHFVKESKQDESGMPNNRFLAERTGGTYSTLKVQPAELEDSGVYFCASSPRTGGNTEAFFGQGTRLTVV.

The chain recombines TRBV18 with TRBJ2-7, with 8 bases matching TRBD2. The J segment lost 3 bases and the V segment lost 5 bases, leaving 6 bases of the junction unmatched. Germline-derived CDR1 and CDR2 are KGHSH and LQKENI. This CDR3 contains 14 residues. CDR3 sequence reads: CASSTSGAHYEQYF. For the CDR3, the DNA is TGTGCCAGCTCAACTAGCGGAGCCCACTACGAGCAGTACTTC.

The rearrangement joins TRBV6-5 to TRBJ1-2, with TRBD1 matching over 10 bases. There are 13 residues in the CDR3. CDR1 is MNHEY, CDR2 SVGAGI, per germline. J was trimmed by 2 bases and V by 6 bases; bases with no gene match: 0. The CDR3 DNA reads as TGTGCCAGCAGGACAGGGGGCAACTATGGCTACACCTTC. It codes for CASRTGGNYGYTF.

The V gene is TRBV15, the J gene TRBJ1-1, with D possibly matching TRBD1 (6 bases). Germline assignment: CDR1 LNHNV and CDR2 YYDKDF (reference sequence). The CDR3 consists of 16 residues. The V end was cut by 3 bases, the J end by 7 bases, with 21 bases between. The DNA of the CDR3 is TGTGCCACCAGCAGTACTCGTCGACAGGTCAAGAATGAAGCTTTCTTT. It translates to CATSSTRRQVKNEAFF. The full variable domain, in which reference TRBV15 and TRBJ1-1 provide the parts outside the CDR3, is DAMVIQNPRYQVTQFGKPVTLSCSQTLNHNVMYWYQQKSSQAPKLLFHYYDKDFNNEADTPDNFQSRRPNTSFCFLDIRSPGLGDTAMYLCATSSTRRQVKNEAFFGQGTRLTVV.

This rearrangement joins TRBV4-2 to TRBJ2-7; 7 nucleotides line up with TRBD2. CDR3 size: 14 residues. With V trimmed by 4 bases and J by 4 bases, 7 bases remained unmatched. Germline loops: CDR1 LGHNA, CDR2 YNFKEQ. CDR3 coding DNA: TGTGCCAGCAGCCCCCGGGACTACCAATACGAGCAGTACTTC. The encoded protein is CASSPRDYQYEQYF.

The CDR3 DNA reads TGTGCCAGCAGTTTATCCTGGCGGGAGGCTTCCCACACCGGGGAGCTGTTTTTT. This sequence encodes CASSLSWREASHTGELFF. The chain couples TRBV27 to TRBJ2-2, with 8 bases aligning to TRBD2. Germline V gene lookup returns CDR1 MNHEY and CDR2 SMNVEV (reference sequence). The CDR3 totals 18 residues. Trimming took 0 bases from V and 3 from J; bases not matched to a gene: 9.

This clone was found once. The chain has TRBV2 and TRBJ2-7, with a weak D call TRBD1 (6 bases). The CDR3 spans 13 residues. Germline V gene data show CDR1 as SNHLY and CDR2 as FYNNEI. The V gene lost 9 bases and the J gene lost 3 bases, with 15 bases spanning the gap. The DNA for the CDR3 is TGTGCCAGTTTACAGGGTATCGGCTACGAGCAGTACTTC. Amino acid sequence: CASLQGIGYEQYF.

This chain links TRBV21-1 with TRBJ2-3; the D call in the table, TRBD2, was not verified against the DNA. TRBV21-1 is assigned pseudogene status. CDR3 length: 17 amino acids. CDR3: CASSKFKLAALTDTQYF. The CDR3 nucleotides are TGTGCCAGCAGCAAATTCAAGCTAGCGGCCCTCACAGATACGCAGTATTTT.

CDR3 DNA sequence: TGTGCCAGCGGGGAGAGGCAGCCCCAGCATTTT. Its protein product is CASGERQPQHF. The V gene is TRBV6-6, the J gene TRBJ1-5; D is unresolved. Trimming took off 8 bases at V and 7 bases at J, with 9 bases between the two ends. Germline V gene data show CDR1 as MNHNY and CDR2 as SVGAGI (reference sequence). The length of the CDR3 is 11 residues.

This clone is a singleton in its sample. The chain recombines TRBV19 with TRBJ2-7; the match to TRBD1 covers 7 bases. The CDR3 is 16 amino acids. Germline values: CDR1 LNHDA, CDR2 SQIVND (reference sequence). V lost 1 base and J lost 2; bases outside the gene matches: 8. CDR3 amino acids: CASSIGDSLTPYEQYF. DNA for the CDR3: TGTGCCAGTAGTATAGGGGACAGCCTCACCCCCTACGAGCAGTACTTC.

This clone was seen just once. The genes are TRBV7-2 and TRBJ1-2; no clear D gene. The V gene's germline CDR1 is SGHTA and CDR2 FQGNSA. V dropped 5 bases and J dropped 8 bases, with 15 bases sitting between them. The CDR3 spans 13 residues. This CDR3 reads CASSPPGVNGYTF. CDR3 nucleotide sequence: TGTGCCAGCAGCCCCCCCGGGGTCAACGGCTACACCTTC.

V usage is TRBV27 and J usage is TRBJ1-2; D call uncertain. The CDR3 has 13 residues. The germline V gene encodes CDR1 MNHEY and CDR2 SMNVEV (reference sequence). With 6 bases removed from V and 5 bases from J, the gap between germline ends came to 13 bases. This CDR3 is CASSLGESYGYTF. For the CDR3, the DNA is TGTGCCAGCAGCCTCGGGGAGAGTTATGGCTACACCTTC.

This clone came up a few times. V gene TRBV2 combines with J gene TRBJ2-2; D may be TRBD2 (6 bases). Trimming took 7 bases from V and 0 from J, leaving 12 bases between them. CDR3 length: 15 residues. Germline CDR1 is SNHLY and CDR2 is FYNNEI. For the CDR3, the DNA is TGTGCCAGCACGGGGCTAGCGACGAACACCGGGGAGCTGTTTTTT. Translated: CASTGLATNTGELFF.

The V gene is TRBV19, the J gene TRBJ1-2; D is uncertain. The CDR3 loop spans 13 amino acids. CDR1 is LNHDA and CDR2 is SQIVND in the germline V gene (reference sequence). V shed 0 bases and J shed 2 bases, with 4 bases lying between them. The chain's CDR3 is CASSIDLNYGYTF. In nucleotides, the CDR3 is TGTGCCAGTAGTATAGACCTAAACTATGGCTACACCTTC.

The chain carries TRBV5-4 and TRBJ2-7; TRBD2 aligns across 16 bases. This CDR3 spans 17 amino acids. With 4 bases clipped from V and 5 bases from J, the junction kept 9 bases outside the gene matches. The V gene's germline CDR1 is SGHNT and CDR2 YYREEE (reference sequence). CDR3 sequence reads: CASSQGLAGGPWNEQYF. Written as DNA, the CDR3 is TGTGCCAGCAGCCAGGGACTAGCGGGAGGGCCGTGGAACGAGCAGTACTTC. Using reference TRBV5-4 and TRBJ2-7 for the parts outside the CDR3, the full variable domain is ETGVTQSPTHLIKTRGQQVTLRCSSQSGHNTVSWYQQALGQGPQFIFQYYREEENGRGNFPPRFSGLQFPNYSSELNVNALELDDSALYLCASSQGLAGGPWNEQYFGPGTRLTVT.

This chain links TRBV9 with TRBJ2-5; 9 nucleotides agree with TRBD1. Germline V gene lookup returns CDR1 SGDLS and CDR2 YYNGEE. This CDR3 has 15 residues. J lost 5 bases, V lost 0 bases, and 5 bases had no gene match. DNA for the CDR3: TGTGCCAGCAGCGTAGACGGACAGGGGCTGGAGACCCAGTACTTC. Amino acids: CASSVDGQGLETQYF. Full variable domain (missing parts from reference TRBV9 and TRBJ2-5): DSGVTQTPKHLITATGQRVTLRCSPRSGDLSVYWYQQSLDQGLQFLIQYYNGEERAKGNILERFSAQQFPDLHSELNLSSLELGDSALYFCASSVDGQGLETQYFGPGTRLLVL.

In the case of this clone: Within the sample, other DNA sequences also encode this same CDR3. This rearrangement joins TRBV11-2 to TRBJ2-7, with 9 bases matching TRBD2. The germline V gene encodes CDR1 SGHAT and CDR2 FQNNGV. The V and J ends lost 6 bases and 4 bases, in that order; junction bases with no gene match: 10. The CDR3 runs 15 residues. For the CDR3, the DNA is TGTGCCAGCAGTTCGGGGGGGACTAGCCGATACGAGCAGTACTTC. Protein: CASSSGGTSRYEQYF.